This T cell receptor (beta chain) was retrieved from a study of cytomegalovirus exposure and HLA in healthy donors. Study summary: Across 300 to 400 genotyped donors, around 80% landed in the Caucasian-associated ancestry cluster.

Regarding this clone: Its antigen is unidentified.

General observations from the study: Later analysis found that TCR beta chains associated with HLA were more clonally expanded than other, equally common chains. Most CMV-associated TCR beta chains were later found to appear HLA-restricted.

The study ran its PCR with 60 Vbeta and 13 Jbeta primers. The data were produced by immunoSEQ multiplex PCR, yet TCRdb's version contains in-frame clones alone and is incomplete. The sample includes over 95,000 clones, 75% to 80% of them seen just once. Germline CDR1 is SNHLY and CDR2 is FYNNEI. The CDR3 totals 15 residues. V lost 5 bases and J lost 5, with 16 bases in between. This sequence joins TRBV2 and TRBJ1-5; D gene uncertain. Specimen: PBMCs. This TCR was recovered from a female donor in good health and CMV-seronegative. The CDR3, as DNA: TGTGCCAGCAGTCCCACGGGAACAGCGTATCAGCCCCAGCATTTT. As protein: CASSPTGTAYQPQHF.